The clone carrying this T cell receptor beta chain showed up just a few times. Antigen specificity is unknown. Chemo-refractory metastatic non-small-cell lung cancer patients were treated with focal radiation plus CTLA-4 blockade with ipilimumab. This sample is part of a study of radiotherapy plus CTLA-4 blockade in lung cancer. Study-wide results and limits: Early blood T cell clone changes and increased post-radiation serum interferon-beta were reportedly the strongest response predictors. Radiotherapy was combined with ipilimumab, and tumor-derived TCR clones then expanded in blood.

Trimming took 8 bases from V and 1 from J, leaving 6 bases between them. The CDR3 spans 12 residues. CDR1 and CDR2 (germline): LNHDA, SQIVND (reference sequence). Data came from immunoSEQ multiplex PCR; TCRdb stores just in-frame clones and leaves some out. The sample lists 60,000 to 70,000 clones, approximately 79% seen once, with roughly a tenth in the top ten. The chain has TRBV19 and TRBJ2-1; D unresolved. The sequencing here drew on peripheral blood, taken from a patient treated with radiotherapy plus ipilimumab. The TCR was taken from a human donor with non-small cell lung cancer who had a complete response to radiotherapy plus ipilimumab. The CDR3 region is CASVGSYNEQFF. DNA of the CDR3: TGTGCCAGTGTGGGATCCTACAATGAGCAGTTCTTC.